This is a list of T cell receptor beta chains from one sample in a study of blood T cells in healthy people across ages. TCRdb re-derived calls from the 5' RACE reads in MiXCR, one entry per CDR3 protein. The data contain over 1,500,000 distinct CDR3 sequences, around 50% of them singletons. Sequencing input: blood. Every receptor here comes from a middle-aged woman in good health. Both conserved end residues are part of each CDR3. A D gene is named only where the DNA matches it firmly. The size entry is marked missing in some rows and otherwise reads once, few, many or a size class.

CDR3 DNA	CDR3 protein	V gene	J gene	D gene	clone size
TGTGCCAGCAGTTACCAAGTACTTAGCGGGACCCCCAATGAGCAGTTCTTC	CASSYQVLSGTPNEQFF	TRBV6-6	TRBJ2-1	TRBD2	few
TGTGCCAGCTCACCAGGGTATTCGGGTGAGCAGTTCTTC	CASSPGYSGEQFF	TRBV18	TRBJ2-1	.	.
TGCAGTGCTAGACCCGTGGTTGGTTTTGGGGCCTACAATGAGCAGTTCTTC	CSARPVVGFGAYNEQFF	TRBV20-1	TRBJ2-1	.	.
TGTGCCAGCAGTAAACGACAGGACCTTACTAATGAAAAACTGTTTTTT	CASSKRQDLTNEKLFF	TRBV6-6	TRBJ1-4	.	.
TGTGCCAGCAGCGCTGACGGGGGGGCCCTAGATGAGCAGTACTTC	CASSADGGALDEQYF	TRBV9	TRBJ2-7	TRBD2	once
TGCAGTGCGCTAAGGGGCAGTGCCCATAGTACTTATAATTCACCCCTCCACTTT	CSALRGSAHSTYNSPLHF	TRBV20-1	TRBJ1-6	.	few
TGTGCCAGCAGTGAAGGGCGGGGGGACGAGCAGTACTTC	CASSEGRGDEQYF	TRBV2	TRBJ2-7	TRBD2	.
TGTGCCAGCAGCCCGGACGCGAACAATGAGCAGTACTTC	CASSPDANNEQYF	TRBV12-3/TRBV12-4	TRBJ2-5	.	.
TGCGCCAGCAGCGGGCTAACAGCGTACCAAGAGACCCAGTACTTC	CASSGLTAYQETQYF	TRBV5-1	TRBJ2-5	.	few
TGTGCCAGCACGAGCTCCTATAATTCACCCCTCCACTTT	CASTSSYNSPLHF	TRBV6-5	TRBJ1-6	.	.
TGCAGCGTTCGGTGGGACAGGGGTTTGGCCTACGAGCAGTACTTC	CSVRWDRGLAYEQYF	TRBV29-1	TRBJ2-7	TRBD1	few
TGTGCCAGCAGCGGGGGGGCCGATCTTAGCTCCTACAATGAGCAGTTCTTC	CASSGGADLSSYNEQFF	TRBV27	TRBJ2-1	TRBD2	.
TGCAGCGCCGAGGACAGGGTTCAGTACTTC	CSAEDRVQYF	TRBV29-1	TRBJ2-5	TRBD1	.
TGTGCCAGCAGTTTTCACAGGGACGGTGCGGCTTTCTTT	CASSFHRDGAAFF	TRBV28	TRBJ1-1	.	.
TGTGCCAGCAGCTACGGGCTTGAGACAGATACGCAGTATTTT	CASSYGLETDTQYF	TRBV7-2	TRBJ2-3	.	.
TGCGCCAGCAGCTTGTCGTCCCCTACACCCCTCCACTTT	CASSLSSPTPLHF	TRBV5-1	TRBJ1-6	.	.
TGTGCCACCAGCAGAGACAGAGAAAACTACGAGCAGTACTTC	CATSRDRENYEQYF	TRBV15	TRBJ2-7	.	few
TGCAGTGCATCACAGGGGCTACACGAGCAGTACTTC	CSASQGLHEQYF	TRBV20-1	TRBJ2-7	TRBD1	few
TGCAGTGCTAGATACTCAGGACTAGCGGGGGTCCAAGAGACCCAGTACTTC	CSARYSGLAGVQETQYF	TRBV20-1	TRBJ2-5	TRBD2	.
TGTGCCAGCAGCCAGAGTCACCAGGGTTTGAATGAGCAGTTCTTC	CASSQSHQGLNEQFF	TRBV3-1	TRBJ2-1	.	.
TGCGCCAGCAGCCAAACAGGCATACCCCGCTACACCTTC	CASSQTGIPRYTF	TRBV4-1	TRBJ1-2	.	.
TGCAGTGCCAAGGGGACTAGCGACTACGAGCAGTACTTC	CSAKGTSDYEQYF	TRBV20-1	TRBJ2-7	TRBD2	.
TGTGCCAGCAGCTACGGACTAGCGGGGGCGGGGAATGGGCAGTTCTTC	CASSYGLAGAGNGQFF	TRBV13	TRBJ2-1	TRBD2	.
TGTGCCAGCAGCCAAGCCAAGGGATACGGCTATGGCTACACCTTC	CASSQAKGYGYGYTF	TRBV4-2	TRBJ1-2	.	.
TGTGCCAGCAGCTCTCAGTCGTCCGGGGAGCTGTTTTTT	CASSSQSSGELFF	TRBV7-2	TRBJ2-2	.	.
TGTGCCAGCAGCTTAGGAAACCTTGGAGAGACCCAGTACTTC	CASSLGNLGETQYF	TRBV11-2	TRBJ2-5	.	few
TGTGCCAGCAGTTACCCAGGGCCCCCCGAGTGGATTCTCTACGAGCAGTACTTC	CASSYPGPPEWILYEQYF	TRBV6-2/TRBV6-3	TRBJ2-7	.	few
TGTGCCAGCAGCTCGCGGACTAGCGGGCCCTACGAGCAGTACTTC	CASSSRTSGPYEQYF	TRBV7-2	TRBJ2-7	TRBD2	.
TGTGCCACCATTGGGGGCAGGGGGACTACATTACCTAGCACAGATACGCAGTATTTT	CATIGGRGTTLPSTDTQYF	TRBV15	TRBJ2-3	.	.
TGTGCCAGCAGCCCGATGGGGCGGGGGGGCCCCAATGAGCAGTTCTTC	CASSPMGRGGPNEQFF	TRBV7-9	TRBJ2-1	TRBD2	.
TGTGCCAGCAGTCGTATTTCCCCCTACGAGCAGTACTTC	CASSRISPYEQYF	TRBV6-5	TRBJ2-7	.	.
TGTGCCAGCAGTTACTCCCGAGGCCAGGCAGGATATGGCTACACCTTC	CASSYSRGQAGYGYTF	TRBV6-5	TRBJ1-2	.	.
TGTGCCAGCATGCAGGATAGACACCTCCACTTT	CASMQDRHLHF	TRBV6-1	TRBJ1-6	.	.
TGTGCCAGCAGCCCCGTCGTCAGTAACAATGAGCAGTTCTTC	CASSPVVSNNEQFF	TRBV11-2	TRBJ2-1	.	.
TGTGCCAGCAGTACAAGATCAGGAGGACAAGAGACCCAGTACTTC	CASSTRSGGQETQYF	TRBV12-3/TRBV12-4	TRBJ2-5	.	few
TGTGCCAGCAGCCGAACTAGCGGGGGGGACTACGAGCAGTACTTC	CASSRTSGGDYEQYF	TRBV11-2	TRBJ2-7	TRBD2	.
TGTGCCAGCAGACCAATCGCCGGGACAGGTCACAATGAGCAGTTCTTC	CASRPIAGTGHNEQFF	TRBV11-2	TRBJ2-1	TRBD1	.
TGTGCCAGCAGCTTCCCAGGGGGCGGTCCCTCTGGGGCCAACGTCCTGACTTTC	CASSFPGGGPSGANVLTF	TRBV7-3	TRBJ2-6	TRBD1	few
TGTGCCACCAGCGCTCCCGGGACTAGCGGGAGGGAGACCCAGTACTTC	CATSAPGTSGRETQYF	TRBV15	TRBJ2-5	TRBD2	.
TGCGCCAGCAGCCAAGATTGGACTGGGGGGGCAGATACGCAGTATTTT	CASSQDWTGGADTQYF	TRBV4-1	TRBJ2-3	TRBD2	few
TGTGCCAGCAAGGCAGGGGGAACCGGGGAGCTGTTTTTT	CASKAGGTGELFF	TRBV6-6	TRBJ2-2	TRBD1	.
TGTGCCAGCAGCGGGGAAGCCGGGATGAGGGGGGATTCACCCCTCCACTTT	CASSGEAGMRGDSPLHF	TRBV9	TRBJ1-6	.	.
TGTGCCAGCAGCTTGCATCGCTCTGGGGCCAACGTCCTGACTTTC	CASSLHRSGANVLTF	TRBV5-6	TRBJ2-6	.	.
TGTGCCAGCACGATCAGGGCCTCCTACGAGCAGTACTTC	CASTIRASYEQYF	TRBV2	TRBJ2-7	.	few